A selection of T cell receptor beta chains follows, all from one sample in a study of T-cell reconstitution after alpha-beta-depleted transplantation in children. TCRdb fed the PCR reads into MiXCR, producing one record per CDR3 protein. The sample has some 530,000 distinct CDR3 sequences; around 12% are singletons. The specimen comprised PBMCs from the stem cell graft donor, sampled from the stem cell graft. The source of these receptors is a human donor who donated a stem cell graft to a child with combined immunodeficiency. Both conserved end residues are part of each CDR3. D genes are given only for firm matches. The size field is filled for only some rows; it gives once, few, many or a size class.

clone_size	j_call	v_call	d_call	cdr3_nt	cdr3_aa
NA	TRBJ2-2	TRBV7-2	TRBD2	TGTGCCAGCAGCTTAACCCCTAGCGGGATCCCCGGGGAGCTGTTTTTT	CASSLTPSGIPGELFF
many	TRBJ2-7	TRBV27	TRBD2	TGTGCCAGCAGTTTATCCCTAGCGGGAGTGGAGGACTACGAGCAGTACTTC	CASSLSLAGVEDYEQYF
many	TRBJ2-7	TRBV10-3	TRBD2	TGTGCCATCAGTGAAACTAGCGACTACGAGCAGTACTTC	CAISETSDYEQYF
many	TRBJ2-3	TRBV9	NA	TGTGCCAGCAGCGTAGGGGGGACCCCCACAGATACGCAGTATTTT	CASSVGGTPTDTQYF
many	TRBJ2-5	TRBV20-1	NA	TGCAGTGCTCAACTGACGGGCAGGGAGACCCAGTACTTC	CSAQLTGRETQYF
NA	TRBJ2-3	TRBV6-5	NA	TGTGCCAGCAGTAGGCGGACGGGACTCCTAAAAAACACAGATACGCAGTATTTT	CASSRRTGLLKNTDTQYF
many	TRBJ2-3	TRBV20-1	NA	TGCAGTGCTAGGGCAGGGGGGGGGTCAGATACGCAGTATTTT	CSARAGGGSDTQYF
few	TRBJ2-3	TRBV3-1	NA	TGTGCCAGCAGCCAAGGTGCGATCGGGACTAGCACAGATACGCAGTATTTT	CASSQGAIGTSTDTQYF
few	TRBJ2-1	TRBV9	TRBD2	TGTGCCAGCAGCGTAGCGGGGGGGATCTATGAGCAGTTCTTC	CASSVAGGIYEQFF
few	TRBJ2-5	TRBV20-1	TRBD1	TGCAGTGCCACGGCCGCCGACAGGGTTGGGGAAGAGACCCAGTACTTC	CSATAADRVGEETQYF
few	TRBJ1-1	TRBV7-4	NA	TGTGCCAGCAGCTTAGGGCTGCTCAGAGACACTGAAGCTTTCTTT	CASSLGLLRDTEAFF
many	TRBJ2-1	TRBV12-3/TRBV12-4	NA	TGTGCCAGCAGTTTGATCCCCAGCTCCTACAATGAGCAGTTCTTC	CASSLIPSSYNEQFF
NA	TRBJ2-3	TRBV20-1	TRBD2	TGCAGTGCTCACGGGGGAGCGGGGGATACGCAGTATTTT	CSAHGGAGDTQYF
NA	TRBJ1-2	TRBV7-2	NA	TGTGCCAGCAGTCGGGACGTTGATGGCTACACCTTC	CASSRDVDGYTF
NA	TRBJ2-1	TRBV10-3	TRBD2	TGTGCCATCAGTGGAACGGGGCTAGCGGGAGATATCTACAATGAGCAGTTCTTC	CAISGTGLAGDIYNEQFF
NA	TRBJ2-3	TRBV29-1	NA	TGCAGCGCTGTATTCGGGGATACGCAGTATTTT	CSAVFGDTQYF
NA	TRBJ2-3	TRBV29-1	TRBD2	TGCAGCGCCCTCCTAGCGGGGACTAGCGGGGGGGCCGGCACAGATACGCAGTATTTT	CSALLAGTSGGAGTDTQYF
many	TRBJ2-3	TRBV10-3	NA	TGTGCCATCAGTGAGTCAGAGGGGACAACTAGCACAGATACGCAGTATTTT	CAISESEGTTSTDTQYF